The entry below describes one TCR beta chain. Primers used in a second PCR of roughly 7 to 11 cycles were a sample-barcoded 5' primer and a J-beta primer mix. TCRdb redid the calling of the 5' RACE reads with MiXCR, one entry per CDR3 protein. The data show over 700,000 distinct CDR3 sequences, with roughly 25% seen just once and more than 8% held by the top ten. The CDR3 is made up of 13 amino acids. Germline V gene data show CDR1 as SGHRS and CDR2 as YFSETQ. V lost 4 bases to trimming and J lost 2 bases, with 10 bases between them. The data were obtained in a study of blood T cells in healthy people across ages. The same sample was also studied in work on T cells of mothers and their children.

The source of this sequence is a boy younger than 18 in good health. This chain joins TRBV5-1 and TRBJ2-7, with a weak D call TRBD1 (6 bases). The sequencing input was blood. The CDR3 loop is CASSPDRPYEQYF. The DNA for the CDR3 is TGCGCCAGCAGCCCGGACAGACCCTACGAGCAGTACTTC. The full variable domain, completed using reference TRBV5-1 and TRBJ2-7, is KAGVTQTPRYLIKTRGQQVTLSCSPISGHRSVSWYQQTPGQGLQFLFEYFSETQRNKGNFPGRFSGRQFSNSRSEMNVSTLELGDSALYLCASSPDRPYEQYFGPGTRLTVT.